The 25 T cell receptor beta chains below were found in one sample sequenced in a study of cytomegalovirus exposure and HLA in healthy donors. Both 60 Vbeta primers and 13 Jbeta primers went into the PCR. Sequenced by immunoSEQ multiplex PCR; TCRdb stores in-frame clones only, minus some. This sample has 150,000 to 200,000 clones; more than 60% occur once, and the top ten carry 3.7%. The specimen was PBMCs. The receptors were gathered from a woman aged 60-75 years in good health and CMV-seropositive.

This chain connects TRBV5-1 to TRBJ1-2, with 7 nucleotides matching TRBD1. Germline values: CDR1 SGHRS, CDR2 YFSETQ. J lost 7 bases, V lost 4 bases, and 7 bases had no gene match. The CDR3 runs 13 residues. CDR3 sequence reads: CASSPDRVAGYTF. In DNA form, the CDR3 reads TGCGCCAGCAGCCCTGACAGGGTGGCTGGCTACACCTTC.

The CDR3 DNA reads TGTGCCACCGGGGTGACTGGATTCAACTATGGCTACACCTTC. This codes for CATGVTGFNYGYTF. This rearrangement joins TRBV6-1 to TRBJ1-2; D call uncertain. V dropped 10 bases and J dropped 2 bases, with 17 bases sitting between them. From germline, CDR1 is MNHNS and CDR2 SASEGT. The CDR3 is 14 residues long.

This chain links TRBV2 with TRBJ1-2, with 9 positions matching TRBD1. The CDR3 consists of 12 residues. The J segment lost 8 bases and the V segment lost 6 bases, leaving 4 bases of the junction unmatched. Germline CDR1 is SNHLY and CDR2 is FYNNEI. Here the CDR3 DNA reads TGTGCCAGCAGGACGGACAGGGGAGGCTACACCTTC. Translating it yields CASRTDRGGYTF.

This clone has more than one count but fewer than ten. V and J are TRBV28 and TRBJ1-2, with no clear D. V was pared by 3 bases and J by 5 bases, with 4 bases between. This CDR3 contains 11 residues. The germline CDR1 and CDR2 sequences are MDHEN and SYDVKM. CDR3 bases: TGTGCCAGCAGTTTTCGTTATGGCTACACCTTC. Translation gives CASSFRYGYTF.

This sequence joins TRBV7-9 and TRBJ2-7; D possibly corresponds to TRBD1 (6 bases). Per the germline V gene, CDR1 is SEHNR and CDR2 is FQNEAQ (reference sequence). The V gene lost 3 bases and the J gene lost 2 bases, with 17 bases spanning the gap. The length of the CDR3 is 16 residues. The CDR3, as DNA: TGTGCCAGCAGCTTGCCACAGGGAACCCTGGCCTACGAGCAGTACTTC. This translates into CASSLPQGTLAYEQYF.

This clone was detected once. The J gene is TRBJ2-1, the V gene TRBV2; D is ambiguous. The CDR3 extends over 13 amino acids. Between the trimmed V and J ends, which lost 2 bases and 7 bases, there was a span of 9 bases. Germline V CDR1 and CDR2: SNHLY, FYNNEI. The CDR3 loop is CASSEIRRNEQFF. The CDR3 DNA reads TGTGCCAGCAGTGAAATTCGGCGGAATGAGCAGTTCTTC. The variable domain in full, completed from reference TRBV2 and TRBJ2-1, reads EPEVTQTPSHQVTQMGQEVILRCVPISNHLYFYWYRQILGQKVEFLVSFYNNEISEKSEIFDDQFSVERPDGSNFTLKIRSTKLEDSAMYFCASSEIRRNEQFFGPGTRLTVL.

The rearrangement joins TRBV7-3 to TRBJ2-7, with a possible D match to TRBD1 (5 bases). Germline V gene lookup returns CDR1 SGHTA and CDR2 FQGTGA. The CDR3 length is 14 residues. V lost 2 bases and J lost 4, with 12 bases in between. The CDR3 loop reads CASSLGAPGYEQYF. The CDR3, as DNA: TGTGCCAGCAGCTTAGGGGCCCCCGGATACGAGCAGTACTTC.

J is TRBJ2-1 and V is TRBV21-1; the table calls TRBD2, which could not be checked here. TRBV21-1 is deemed a pseudogene. The CDR3 extends over 18 amino acids. The CDR3 DNA follows: TGTGCCAGCAGCAAACCCTATTGGATTAGCGGGGTATACAATGAGCAGTTCTTC. Amino acids: CASSKPYWISGVYNEQFF.

The rearrangement uses TRBV5-5 and TRBJ2-5; possibly TRBD2 for D (5 bases). With 3 bases removed from V and 0 bases from J, the gap between germline ends came to 21 bases. CDR1 and CDR2 (germline): SGHKS, YYEKEE (reference sequence). This CDR3 is 18 amino acids long. The CDR3 spells CASSSKSRGPKYQETQYF. The CDR3 DNA is TGTGCCAGCAGCTCGAAGTCCCGGGGTCCCAAATACCAAGAGACCCAGTACTTC.

The chain links TRBV10-3 to TRBJ2-5; 11 bases match TRBD2. The better agreement between TRBJ2-7 and the DNA end casts doubt on the J call. This CDR3 region has 16 residues. Looked up from germline, CDR1 is ENHRY and CDR2 is SYGVKD. CDR3 region: CAISGVAGGPGYEQYF. The CDR3 coding sequence is TGTGCCATCAGTGGCGTAGCGGGAGGGCCGGGCTACGAGCAGTACTTC.

The CDR3 DNA is TGTGCCAGCAGTCCCCGGGGTCCCTATGGCTACACCTTC. Its protein product is CASSPRGPYGYTF. The chain employs TRBV6-6 and TRBJ1-2; D remains unclear. CDR1 is MNHNY, CDR2 SVGAGI, per germline (reference sequence). This CDR3 is built from 13 residues. V lost 5 bases to trimming and J lost 4 bases, with 11 bases between them.

CDR3 coding DNA: TGTGCCAGTAGTATGGGGCTCCAGCCCCAGCATTTT. Its translation is CASSMGLQPQHF. The V and J genes are TRBV19 and TRBJ1-5, with D tentatively TRBD1 (5 bases). Germline CDR1 is LNHDA and CDR2 is SQIVND (reference sequence). The CDR3 runs to 12 residues. With 3 bases removed from V and 7 bases from J, the gap between germline ends came to 7 bases.

This chain connects TRBV29-1 to TRBJ2-3, with D possibly matching TRBD1 (6 bases). V lost 4 bases and J lost 6, with 14 bases in between. The CDR3 contains 13 residues. Germline V gives CDR1 SQVTM, CDR2 ANQGSEA. DNA for the CDR3: TGCAGCGTTGGAAAACAGGGTGGGGATACGCAGTATTTT. This gives the protein CSVGKQGGDTQYF.

This chain uses TRBV28 with TRBJ2-7; 9 nucleotides match TRBD2. The V and J ends lost 5 bases and 0 bases, in that order; junction bases with no gene match: 8. CDR3 length: 16 residues. CDR1 is MDHEN and CDR2 is SYDVKM in the germline V gene. The CDR3 sequence: CASSLGRAGGSYEQYF. The DNA for the CDR3 is TGTGCCAGCAGTCTGGGGCGAGCGGGGGGCTCCTACGAGCAGTACTTC.

On this clone: An end of the junction does not agree with germline; a read error may underlie this. The chain employs TRBV7-2 and TRBJ2-7; 8 bases line up with TRBD2. Germline assignment: CDR1 SGHTA and CDR2 FQGNSA. This CDR3 is built from 14 residues. The CDR3 loop is CASSPGGSGTTIVF. The CDR3 bases are TGTGCCAGCAGCCCAGGAGGTAGCGGGACCACAATCGTCTTC.

The chain links TRBV11-2 to TRBJ2-3; D unresolved. This CDR3 has 15 residues. Germline lookup yields CDR1 SGHAT and CDR2 FQNNGV. The V end was cut by 2 bases, the J end by 3 bases, with 12 bases between. The DNA of the CDR3 is TGTGCCAGCAGCTTACAGGCCCTTAGGACAGATACGCAGTATTTT. It specifies CASSLQALRTDTQYF.

The rearrangement links TRBV4-1 to TRBJ2-7; D is possibly TRBD2 (6 bases). CDR1 and CDR2 from the germline V gene are MGHRA and YSYEKL. The CDR3 contains 13 residues. Trimming removed 1 base from V and 6 bases from J, with 10 bases in between. CDR3 amino acids: CASSQVRGSEQYF. CDR3 sequence (DNA): TGCGCCAGCAGCCAAGTACGGGGGAGCGAGCAGTACTTC.

The chain uses TRBV5-1 and TRBJ1-1, with D perhaps TRBD1 (6 bases). This CDR3 spans 14 amino acids. The V and J ends lost 6 bases and 13 bases respectively, with 25 bases between them. In germline, CDR1 is SGHRS, CDR2 YFSETQ. The CDR3 reads CASKQGSTVDCGFF. The CDR3, as DNA: TGCGCCAGCAAACAGGGTTCCACCGTGGATTGTGGTTTCTTT. Full variable domain (remainder filled in from reference TRBV5-1 and TRBJ1-1): KAGVTQTPRYLIKTRGQQVTLSCSPISGHRSVSWYQQTPGQGLQFLFEYFSETQRNKGNFPGRFSGRQFSNSRSEMNVSTLELGDSALYLCASKQGSTVDCGFFGQGTRLTVV.

This chain uses TRBV2 with TRBJ1-2; TRBD1 might be the D (5 bases). Germline CDR1 SNHLY, CDR2 FYNNEI. V dropped 8 bases and J dropped 3 bases, with 13 bases sitting between them. The CDR3 spans 13 residues. The CDR3 nucleotides are TGTGCCAGCGTTACAGGTTTTTACTATGGCTACACCTTC. Residues: CASVTGFYYGYTF.

The V call is TRBV7-3, the J call TRBJ2-7; D might be TRBD1 (5 bases). The CDR3 is 16 residues long. V dropped 2 bases and J dropped 5 bases, with 19 bases sitting between them. Germline V lookup: CDR1 SGHTA, CDR2 FQGTGA. DNA for the CDR3: TGTGCCAGCAGCTTAGAAGGGTCAGGGTGGAATCACGAGCAGTACTTC. Protein: CASSLEGSGWNHEQYF.

The J gene is TRBJ2-1, the V gene TRBV11-3; D uncertain. Germline-derived CDR1 and CDR2 are SGHNT and YENEEA. V lost 6 bases to trimming and J lost 1 base, with 7 bases between them. CDR3 size: 13 residues. CDR3 nucleotides: TGTGCCAGCAGTGTACAGTCCTACAATGAGCAGTTCTTC. It is translated as CASSVQSYNEQFF. The variable domain in full, with the rest retrieved from reference TRBV11-3 and TRBJ2-1, is EAGVVQSPRYKIIEKKQPVAFWCNPISGHNTLYWYLQNLGQGPELLIRYENEEAVDDSQLPKDRFSAERLKGVDSTLKIQPAELGDSAVYLCASSVQSYNEQFFGPGTRLTVL.

The rearrangement joins TRBV5-1 to TRBJ2-3; 9 bases are shared with TRBD2. Looked up from germline, CDR1 is SGHRS and CDR2 is YFSETQ. This CDR3 has 17 amino acids. The junction had 12 bases not matched to a gene; V was cut back by 4 bases and J by 3 bases. CDR3 residues: CASSGPGAGGSTDTQYF. The CDR3 bases are TGCGCCAGCAGCGGGCCCGGAGCGGGAGGTAGTACAGATACGCAGTATTTT.

This clone was observed a few times. The chain joins TRBV6-6 to TRBJ1-5; D ambiguous. The V gene's germline CDR1 is MNHNY and CDR2 SVGAGI (reference sequence). CDR3 length: 13 amino acids. V shed 2 bases and J shed 2 bases, with 4 bases lying between them. Here the CDR3 reads CASSYEGNQPQHF. The CDR3 nucleotides are TGTGCCAGCAGTTACGAGGGCAATCAGCCCCAGCATTTT.

At least ten counts were recorded for this clone. V gene TRBV2 combines with J gene TRBJ1-6; perhaps TRBD1 as D (5 bases). CDR1 and CDR2 (germline): SNHLY, FYNNEI. This CDR3 region has 13 residues. V was pared by 5 bases and J by 7 bases, with 9 bases between. The CDR3 protein is CASSTGLNSPLHF. CDR3 sequence (DNA): TGTGCCAGCAGTACAGGCTTGAATTCACCCCTCCACTTT.

The rearrangement links TRBV7-9 to TRBJ1-3, with a possible D match to TRBD1 (6 bases). The CDR3 contains 15 residues. CDR1 is SEHNR and CDR2 is FQNEAQ in the germline V gene (reference sequence). V lost 5 bases, J lost 1 base, and 12 bases lay in between. CDR3 residues: CASSPTGISGNTIYF. CDR3 coding DNA: TGTGCCAGCAGCCCTACAGGGATATCTGGAAACACCATATATTTT.